This record concerns one T cell receptor delta chain sequence. Its antigen specificity is not known. No base qualities exist here, and no much larger clone lies one base off it. The germline V gene encodes CDR1 TSWWSYY and CDR2 QGS. The CDR3 has 18 amino acids, counting the end cysteine and phenylalanine. This entry keeps only the CDR3 DNA: 54 bases, framed from base 1. V loses 4 bases at its end and J loses 0 bases; junction bases beyond the gene matches: 13. This sample is drawn from a study of Vδ1+ human thymocytes listed by TCRdb under 2018. General notes on the study: As a data resource, the study described the mRNA-level TRG and TRD CDR3 repertoires found in highly purified Vdelta1+ thymocytes taken from young children. Earlier work had validated the multiplex-based CDR3 amplicon strategy against 5'RACE-based methods for generating CDR3 amplicons. The investigation overall reported the following: Because unexpected Vdelta2 sequences could lead to misinterpretation of bulk repertoire data, the authors recommended using highly purified populations and validating at the single-cell level. Donors did not cluster by age or sex, so the analyses were not stratified by age or sex. Even though sort purity was high, approximately 21% of thymic TRD sequences were Vdelta2 (and few were Vdelta3), which was not the case for the peripheral blood Vdelta1+ controls. The thymic TRG and TRD repertoires appeared highly polyclonal, with Gaussian CDR3 length distributions, in contrast to the oligoclonal repertoires of peripheral blood. Donors shared many TRG clonotypes (up to about 6.9x10^3), but TRD repertoires were essentially private, with at most 116 shared.

Thymic samples were depleted of alphabeta T cells, then CD3+ TCRVdelta1+ TCRVdelta2- thymocytes were FACS-sorted. A purity of roughly 98% to 99.6% was achieved for sorted Vdelta1+ thymocytes. The thymic specimens were obtained from fewer than ten paediatric patients, aged roughly 5 days to 16 months, who were having corrective cardiac surgery. The thymic tissue was dispersed, and mononuclear cells were isolated using a Histopaque-1077 density gradient. Staining used anti-TCRVdelta1 clone TS8.2, anti-TCRVdelta2 clone B6, anti-CD3 clone HIT3a and anti-TCRalphabeta clone IP26 antibodies. RNA extraction was carried out with the RNeasy mini kit, and reverse transcription was then done using Superscript III. CDR3 amplicons were generated by multiplex PCR with pooled V-gene forward primers and a constant-region reverse primer carrying Illumina adaptor overhangs. After gel purification, amplicons were indexed with Nextera index primers over roughly 8 extra PCR cycles and were then purified with AMPure XP beads. The libraries were sequenced on an Illumina MiSeq using paired-end 250 bp reads, dual indexing and an approximately 20% PhiX spike-in. On the study's bioinformatics: FastQC was used to quality check the reads, while ea-utils fastq-join merged the TRG read pairs. IMGT/HighV-QUEST was used to annotate sequences, retaining only productive sequences with an unambiguous V-gene assignment, and each clonotype was defined by an identical CDR3 sequence. For downstream analysis, the tools were VDJtools 1.1.1, tcR 2.2.3, Treemap and vegan Shannon diversity in R 3.4.4. The public reads were reprocessed by TCRdb using CATT, and rows of matching DNA were later combined. The V and J calls were determined by TCRdb, not by the authors. The sample yields over 45,000 delta-chain clones; about 15% were counted once. The biggest ten clones account for 0.39% of the sample.

The sequence derives from a girl in the first two years of life who had congenital heart surgery. Sequenced material: Vdelta1+ gamma-delta thymocytes from the thymus. This specimen's cell subset or site label, per the study, means: FACS-sorted CD3+ TCRalphabeta- TCRVdelta1+ TCRVdelta2- thymocytes. The chain couples TRDV1 to TRDJ1; 8 bases in the junction line up with TRDD3. The nucleotides are TGTGCTCTTGGGGGTCCTACATCTGGGGGACCTTACACCGATAAACTCATCTTT. Translated, it gives CALGGPTSGGPYTDKLIF.